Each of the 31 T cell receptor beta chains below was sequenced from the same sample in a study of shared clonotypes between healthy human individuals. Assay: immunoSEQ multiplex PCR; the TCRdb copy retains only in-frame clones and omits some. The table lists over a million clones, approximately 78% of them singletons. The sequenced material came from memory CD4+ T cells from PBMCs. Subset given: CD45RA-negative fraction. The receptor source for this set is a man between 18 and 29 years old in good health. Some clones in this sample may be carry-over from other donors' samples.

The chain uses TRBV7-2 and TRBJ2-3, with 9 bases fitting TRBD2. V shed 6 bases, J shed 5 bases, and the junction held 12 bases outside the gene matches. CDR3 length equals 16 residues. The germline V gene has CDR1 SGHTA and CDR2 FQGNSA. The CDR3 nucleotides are TGTGCCAGCAGTCGGGCGGGGACTAGCTTCGGAGATACGCAGTATTTT. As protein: CASSRAGTSFGDTQYF. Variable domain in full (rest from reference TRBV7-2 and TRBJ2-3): GAGVSQSPSNKVTEKGKDVELRCDPISGHTALYWYRQSLGQGLEFLIYFQGNSAPDKSGLPSDRFSAERTGGSVSTLTIQRTQQEDSAVYLCASSRAGTSFGDTQYFGPGTRLTVL.

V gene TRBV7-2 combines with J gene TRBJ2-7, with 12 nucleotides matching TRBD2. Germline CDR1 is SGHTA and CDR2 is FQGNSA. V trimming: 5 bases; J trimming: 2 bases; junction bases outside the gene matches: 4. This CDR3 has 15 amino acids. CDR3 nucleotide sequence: TGTGCCAGCAGCCGGACTAGCGGGGACACCTACGAGCAGTACTTC. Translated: CASSRTSGDTYEQYF.

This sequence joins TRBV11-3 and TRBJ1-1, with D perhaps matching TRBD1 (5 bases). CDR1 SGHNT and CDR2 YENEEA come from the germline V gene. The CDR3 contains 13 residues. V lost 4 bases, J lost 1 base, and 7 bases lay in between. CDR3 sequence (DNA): TGTGCCAGCAGCTCACAGGAGAACACTGAAGCTTTCTTT. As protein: CASSSQENTEAFF.

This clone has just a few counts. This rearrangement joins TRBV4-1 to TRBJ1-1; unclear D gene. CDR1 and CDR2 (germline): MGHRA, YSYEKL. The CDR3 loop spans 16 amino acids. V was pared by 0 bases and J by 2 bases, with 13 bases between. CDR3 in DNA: TGCGCCAGCAGCCAAGAACCCAGACGGACTAACACTGAAGCTTTCTTT. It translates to CASSQEPRRTNTEAFF.

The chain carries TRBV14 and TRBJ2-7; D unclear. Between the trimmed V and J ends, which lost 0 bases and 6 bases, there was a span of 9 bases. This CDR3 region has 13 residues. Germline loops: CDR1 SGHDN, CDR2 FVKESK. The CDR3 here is CASSQEWTLEQYF. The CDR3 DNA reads TGTGCCAGCAGCCAAGAGTGGACCCTCGAGCAGTACTTC.

The CDR3 region has the DNA TGTGTCCCCGGGGCGGTTTACAATGAGCAGTTCTTC. The encoded protein is CVPGAVYNEQFF. V gene TRBV19 combines with J gene TRBJ2-1; D is tentatively TRBD1 or TRBD2 (5 bases each). The CDR3 totals 12 residues. Per the germline V gene, CDR1 is LNHDA and CDR2 is SQIVND (reference sequence).

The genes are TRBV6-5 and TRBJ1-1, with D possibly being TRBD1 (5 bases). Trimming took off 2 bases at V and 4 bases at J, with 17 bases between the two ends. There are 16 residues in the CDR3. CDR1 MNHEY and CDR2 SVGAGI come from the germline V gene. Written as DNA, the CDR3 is TGTGCCAGCAGTTACGGGGGAAAGGGCGGAAGCACTGAAGCTTTCTTT. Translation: CASSYGGKGGSTEAFF.

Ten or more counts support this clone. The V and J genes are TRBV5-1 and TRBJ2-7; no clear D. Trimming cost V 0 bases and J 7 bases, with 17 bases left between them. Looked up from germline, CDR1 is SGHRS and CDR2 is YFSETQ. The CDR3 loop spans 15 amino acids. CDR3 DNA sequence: TGCGCCAGCAGCTTGGTGATTGCACGAGTGGGAGAGCAGTACTTC. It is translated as CASSLVIARVGEQYF.

CDR3 bases: TGTGCCAGCAGTGATGATAACGGTAACGAAAAACTGTTTTTT. Amino acid sequence: CASSDDNGNEKLFF. The gene calls are TRBV2 and TRBJ1-4; D not resolved. The CDR3 runs to 14 residues. V was pared by 3 bases and J by 8 bases, with 13 bases between. Germline V lookup: CDR1 SNHLY, CDR2 FYNNEI.

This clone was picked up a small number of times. CDR3 in DNA: TGTGCCAGCAGCCCCCAGGTTTTCTCTACTACCGGGGAGCTGTTTTTT. Amino acid sequence: CASSPQVFSTTGELFF. The rearrangement links TRBV7-2 to TRBJ2-2; D is undetermined. CDR3 length: 16 residues. Germline loops: CDR1 SGHTA, CDR2 FQGNSA. V was cut by 5 bases and J by 5 bases, with 18 bases left in between.

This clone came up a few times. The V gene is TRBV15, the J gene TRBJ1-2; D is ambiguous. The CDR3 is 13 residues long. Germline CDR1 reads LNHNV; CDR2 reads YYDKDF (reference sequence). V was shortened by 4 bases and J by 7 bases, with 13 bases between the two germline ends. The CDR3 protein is CATSKDSIIGYTF. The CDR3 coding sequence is TGTGCCACCAGCAAGGATTCTATTATTGGCTACACCTTC. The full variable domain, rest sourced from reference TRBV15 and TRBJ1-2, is DAMVIQNPRYQVTQFGKPVTLSCSQTLNHNVMYWYQQKSSQAPKLLFHYYDKDFNNEADTPDNFQSRRPNTSFCFLDIRSPGLGDTAMYLCATSKDSIIGYTFGSGTRLTVV.

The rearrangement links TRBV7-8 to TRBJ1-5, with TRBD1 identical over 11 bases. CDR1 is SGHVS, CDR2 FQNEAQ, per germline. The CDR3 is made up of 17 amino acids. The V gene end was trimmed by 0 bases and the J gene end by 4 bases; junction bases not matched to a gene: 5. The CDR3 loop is CASSLARGTGGNQPQHF. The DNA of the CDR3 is TGTGCCAGCAGCTTAGCGCGGGGGACAGGGGGGAATCAGCCCCAGCATTTT.

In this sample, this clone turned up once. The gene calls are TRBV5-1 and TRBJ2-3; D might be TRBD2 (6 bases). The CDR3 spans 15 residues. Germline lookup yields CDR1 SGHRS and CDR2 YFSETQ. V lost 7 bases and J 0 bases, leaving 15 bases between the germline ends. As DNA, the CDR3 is TGCGCCAGCGGTATAGCGGACCCTAGCACAGATACGCAGTATTTT. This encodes CASGIADPSTDTQYF.

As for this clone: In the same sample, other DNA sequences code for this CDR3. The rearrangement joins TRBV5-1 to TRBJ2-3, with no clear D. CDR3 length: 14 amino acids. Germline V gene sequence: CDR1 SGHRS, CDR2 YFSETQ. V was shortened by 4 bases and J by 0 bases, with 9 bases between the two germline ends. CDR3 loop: CASSQQTSTDTQYF. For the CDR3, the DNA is TGCGCCAGCAGCCAACAGACTAGCACAGATACGCAGTATTTT.

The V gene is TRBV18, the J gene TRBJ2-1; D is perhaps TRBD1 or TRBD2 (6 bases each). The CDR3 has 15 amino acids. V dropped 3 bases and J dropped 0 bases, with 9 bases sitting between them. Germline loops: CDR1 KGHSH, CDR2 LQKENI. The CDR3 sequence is CASSPGGRSYNEQFF. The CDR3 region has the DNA TGTGCCAGCTCACCGGGGGGCCGCTCCTACAATGAGCAGTTCTTC.

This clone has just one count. The CDR3 loop reads CASSEALRGQDNEQFF. The CDR3 nucleotides are TGTGCCAGCAGTGAAGCGCTTCGAGGACAGGACAATGAGCAGTTCTTC. The gene calls are TRBV2 and TRBJ2-1, with 7 bases aligning to TRBD1. Per the germline V gene, CDR1 is SNHLY and CDR2 is FYNNEI. V dropped 0 bases and J dropped 5; count of bases not matched to a gene: 7. The CDR3 extends over 16 amino acids. The full variable domain, with the rest looked up from reference TRBV2 and TRBJ2-1, is EPEVTQTPSHQVTQMGQEVILRCVPISNHLYFYWYRQILGQKVEFLVSFYNNEISEKSEIFDDQFSVERPDGSNFTLKIRSTKLEDSAMYFCASSEALRGQDNEQFFGPGTRLTVL.

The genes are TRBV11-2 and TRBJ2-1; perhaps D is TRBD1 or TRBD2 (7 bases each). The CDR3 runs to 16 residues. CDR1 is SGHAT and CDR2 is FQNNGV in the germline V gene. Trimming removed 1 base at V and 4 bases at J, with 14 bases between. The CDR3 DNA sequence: TGTGCCAGCAGCTTAGTATCGCAGGGGGGGTACAATGAGCAGTTCTTC. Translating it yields CASSLVSQGGYNEQFF.

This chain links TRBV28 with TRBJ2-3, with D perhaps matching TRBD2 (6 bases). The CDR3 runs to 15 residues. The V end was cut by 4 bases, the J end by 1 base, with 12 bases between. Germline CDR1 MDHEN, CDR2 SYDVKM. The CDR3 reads CASSSTGEGTDTQYF. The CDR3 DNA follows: TGTGCCAGCAGTTCCACCGGGGAGGGCACAGATACGCAGTATTTT.

The CDR3 reads CAISDSGVTEAFF. The CDR3 DNA reads TGTGCCATCAGTGATTCGGGGGTCACTGAAGCTTTCTTT. This chain links TRBV10-3 with TRBJ1-1; D possibly corresponds to TRBD1 (5 bases). Germline CDR1 reads ENHRY; CDR2 reads SYGVKD. Trimming pared 3 bases from V and 4 bases from J, leaving 9 bases between. The CDR3 has 13 residues.

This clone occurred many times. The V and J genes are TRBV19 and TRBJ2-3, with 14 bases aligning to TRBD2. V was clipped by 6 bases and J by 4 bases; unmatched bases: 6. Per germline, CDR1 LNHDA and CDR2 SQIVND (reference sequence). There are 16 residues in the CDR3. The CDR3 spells CASSPGLAGGSDTQYF. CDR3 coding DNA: TGTGCCAGTAGCCCTGGACTAGCGGGAGGATCAGATACGCAGTATTTT.

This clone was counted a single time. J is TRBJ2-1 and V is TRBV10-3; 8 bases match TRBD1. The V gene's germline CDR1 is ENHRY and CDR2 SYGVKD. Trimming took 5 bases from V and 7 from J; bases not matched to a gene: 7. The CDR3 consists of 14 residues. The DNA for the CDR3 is TGTGCCATCAGTCTCGACAGGGGAGAAAATGAGCAGTTCTTC. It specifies CAISLDRGENEQFF.

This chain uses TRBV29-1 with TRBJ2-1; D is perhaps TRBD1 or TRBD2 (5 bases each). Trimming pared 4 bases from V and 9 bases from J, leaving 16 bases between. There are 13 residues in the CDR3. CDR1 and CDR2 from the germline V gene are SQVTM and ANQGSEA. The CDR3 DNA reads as TGCAGCGTTGGAGGGAATGGGGGTCTTGAGCAGTTCTTC. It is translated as CSVGGNGGLEQFF.

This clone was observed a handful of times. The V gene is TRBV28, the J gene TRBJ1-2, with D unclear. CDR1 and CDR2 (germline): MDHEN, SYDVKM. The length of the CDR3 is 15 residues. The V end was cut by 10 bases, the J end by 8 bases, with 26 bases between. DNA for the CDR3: TGTGCCACACAGAATAATGGCGGTGGCTCGCGGGGCTACACCTTC. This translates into CATQNNGGGSRGYTF.

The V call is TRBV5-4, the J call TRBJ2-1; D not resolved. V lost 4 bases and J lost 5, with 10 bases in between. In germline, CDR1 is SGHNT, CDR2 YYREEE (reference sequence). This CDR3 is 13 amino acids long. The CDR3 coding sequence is TGTGCCAGCAGCCCCGAGAACGACAATGAGCAGTTCTTC. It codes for CASSPENDNEQFF.

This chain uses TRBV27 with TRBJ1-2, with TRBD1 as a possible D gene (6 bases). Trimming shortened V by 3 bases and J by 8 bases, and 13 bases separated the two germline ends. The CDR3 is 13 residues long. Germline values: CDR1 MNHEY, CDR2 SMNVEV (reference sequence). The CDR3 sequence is CASSFDRSRGYTF. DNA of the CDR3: TGTGCCAGCAGTTTCGACAGGTCGCGGGGCTACACCTTC.

The CDR3 protein is CASGGQGGFAGELFF. In nucleotides, the CDR3 is TGTGCCAGCGGGGGACAGGGTGGGTTCGCCGGGGAGCTGTTTTTT. The chain recombines TRBV2 with TRBJ2-2, with 9 bases lining up with TRBD1. Germline-derived CDR1 and CDR2 are SNHLY and FYNNEI. The V segment lost 8 bases and the J segment 6 bases; nucleotides outside the gene matches: 10. This CDR3 comprises 15 residues.

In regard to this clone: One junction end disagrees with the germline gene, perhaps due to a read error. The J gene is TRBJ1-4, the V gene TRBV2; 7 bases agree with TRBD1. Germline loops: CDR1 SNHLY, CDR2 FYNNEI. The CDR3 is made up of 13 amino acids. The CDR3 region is CASSVRTGQFPLF. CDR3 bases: TGTGCCAGCAGTGTTCGGACAGGACAGTTTCCACTTTTT.

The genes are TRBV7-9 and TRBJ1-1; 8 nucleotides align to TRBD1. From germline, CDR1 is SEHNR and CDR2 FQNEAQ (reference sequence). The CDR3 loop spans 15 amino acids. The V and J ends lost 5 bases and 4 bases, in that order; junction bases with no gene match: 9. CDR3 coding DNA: TGTGCCAGCAGCCCGCCCCAGGGGGCCTCCACTGAAGCTTTCTTT. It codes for CASSPPQGASTEAFF.

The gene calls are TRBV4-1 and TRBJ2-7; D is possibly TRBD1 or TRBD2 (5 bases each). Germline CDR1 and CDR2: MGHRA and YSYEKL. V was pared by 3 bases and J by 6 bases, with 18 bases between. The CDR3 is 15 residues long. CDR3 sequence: CASSHGPGSGPEQYF. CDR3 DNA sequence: TGCGCCAGCAGCCATGGCCCTGGTTCGGGGCCCGAGCAGTACTTC.

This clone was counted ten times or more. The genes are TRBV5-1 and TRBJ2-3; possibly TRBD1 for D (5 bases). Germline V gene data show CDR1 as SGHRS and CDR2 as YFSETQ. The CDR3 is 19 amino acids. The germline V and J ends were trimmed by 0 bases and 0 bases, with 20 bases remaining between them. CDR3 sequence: CASSLGRQITLASTDTQYF. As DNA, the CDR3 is TGCGCCAGCAGCTTGGGAAGACAGATAACACTTGCTAGCACAGATACGCAGTATTTT.

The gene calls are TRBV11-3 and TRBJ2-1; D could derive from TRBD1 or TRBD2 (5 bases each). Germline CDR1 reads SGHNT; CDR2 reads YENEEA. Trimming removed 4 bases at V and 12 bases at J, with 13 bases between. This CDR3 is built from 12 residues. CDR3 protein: CASSSGGRRQFF. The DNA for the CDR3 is TGTGCCAGCAGCTCTGGGGGTCGGAGGCAGTTCTTC.